This T cell receptor beta chain was recorded in a study of beta chain features in type 1 diabetes. Study-wide context: Cell yields, gender and age were similar in healthy donors and patients.

As every portion of the isolated RNA was reverse transcribed, the sequencing read expressed TCRB transcripts. Profiled with immunoSEQ multiplex PCR; TCRdb holds only in-frame clones, not every one. Here the sample spans a few hundred thousand clones, roughly 10% being singletons. Staining for CD45RO/CCR7/CD25/CD127/CD95/CD27 allowed sorting of CD4+ naive, central memory, regulatory and stem cell-like memory cells. This clone has a count of ten or more. Its antigen is unknown. This CDR3 comprises 14 residues. Trimming left V 4 bases short and J 2 bases short, with 12 bases between. Germline V gives CDR1 SGHAT, CDR2 FQNNGV. Whole-study results and caveats: No resolution was reached here on whether HLA type influences TCRB rearrangement. Short templates might get an advantage during PCR, and this would be equal in patients and controls.

The sequenced sample was central memory CD4+ T cells from blood. The chain carries TRBV11-2 and TRBJ2-7; TRBD1 is a possible D gene (6 bases). The receptor's source is a man younger than 35 in good health. In nucleotides, the CDR3 is TGTGCCAGCAGCTCGATACAGGGTCCCTACGAGCAGTACTTC. Translated, it gives CASSSIQGPYEQYF.